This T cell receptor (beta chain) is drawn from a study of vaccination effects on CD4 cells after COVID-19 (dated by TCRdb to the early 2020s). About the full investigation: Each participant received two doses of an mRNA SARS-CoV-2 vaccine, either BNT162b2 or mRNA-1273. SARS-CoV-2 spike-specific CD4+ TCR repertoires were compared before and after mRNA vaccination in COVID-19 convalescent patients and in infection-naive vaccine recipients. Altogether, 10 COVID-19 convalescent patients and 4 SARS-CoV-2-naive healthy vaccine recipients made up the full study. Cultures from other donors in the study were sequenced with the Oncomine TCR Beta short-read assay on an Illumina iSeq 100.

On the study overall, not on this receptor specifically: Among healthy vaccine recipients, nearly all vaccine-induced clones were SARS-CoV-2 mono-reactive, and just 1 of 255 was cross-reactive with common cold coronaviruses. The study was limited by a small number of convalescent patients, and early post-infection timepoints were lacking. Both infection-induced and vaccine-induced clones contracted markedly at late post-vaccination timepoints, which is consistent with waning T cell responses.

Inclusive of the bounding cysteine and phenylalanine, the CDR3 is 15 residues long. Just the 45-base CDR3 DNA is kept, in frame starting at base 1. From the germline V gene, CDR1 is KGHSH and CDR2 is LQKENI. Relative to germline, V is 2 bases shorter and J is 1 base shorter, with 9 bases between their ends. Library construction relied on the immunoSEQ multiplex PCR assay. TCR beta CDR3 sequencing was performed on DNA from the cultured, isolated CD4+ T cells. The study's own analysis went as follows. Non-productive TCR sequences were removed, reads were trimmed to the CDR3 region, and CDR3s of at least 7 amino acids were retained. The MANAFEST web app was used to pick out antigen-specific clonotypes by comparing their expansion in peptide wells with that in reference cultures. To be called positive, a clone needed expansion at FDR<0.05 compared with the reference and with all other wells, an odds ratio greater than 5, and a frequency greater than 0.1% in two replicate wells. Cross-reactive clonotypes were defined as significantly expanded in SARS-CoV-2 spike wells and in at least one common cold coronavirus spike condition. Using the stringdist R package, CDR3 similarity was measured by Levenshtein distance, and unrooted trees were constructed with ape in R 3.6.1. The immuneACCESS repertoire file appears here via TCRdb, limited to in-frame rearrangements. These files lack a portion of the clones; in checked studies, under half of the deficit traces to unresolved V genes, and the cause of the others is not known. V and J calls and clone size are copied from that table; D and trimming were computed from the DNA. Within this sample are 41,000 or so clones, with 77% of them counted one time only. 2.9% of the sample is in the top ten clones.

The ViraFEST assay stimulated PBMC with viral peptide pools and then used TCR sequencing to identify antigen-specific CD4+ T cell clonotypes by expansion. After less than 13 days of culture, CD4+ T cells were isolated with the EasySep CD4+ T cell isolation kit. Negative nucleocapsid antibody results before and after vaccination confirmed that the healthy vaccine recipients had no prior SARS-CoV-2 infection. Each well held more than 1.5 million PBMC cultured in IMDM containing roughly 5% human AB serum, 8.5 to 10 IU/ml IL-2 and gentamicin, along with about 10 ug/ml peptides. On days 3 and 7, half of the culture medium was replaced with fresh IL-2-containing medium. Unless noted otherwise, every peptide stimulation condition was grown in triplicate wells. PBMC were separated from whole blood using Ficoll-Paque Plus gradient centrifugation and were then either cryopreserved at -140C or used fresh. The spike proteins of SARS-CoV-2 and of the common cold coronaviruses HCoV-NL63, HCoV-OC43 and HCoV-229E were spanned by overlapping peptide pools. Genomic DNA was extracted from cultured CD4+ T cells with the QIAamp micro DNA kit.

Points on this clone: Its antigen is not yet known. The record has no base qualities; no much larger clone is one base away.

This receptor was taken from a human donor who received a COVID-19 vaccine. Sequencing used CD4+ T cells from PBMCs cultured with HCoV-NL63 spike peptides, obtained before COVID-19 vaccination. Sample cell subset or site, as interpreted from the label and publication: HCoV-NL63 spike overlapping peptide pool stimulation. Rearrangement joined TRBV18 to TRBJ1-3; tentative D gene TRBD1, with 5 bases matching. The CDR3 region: CASSPATASGNTIYF. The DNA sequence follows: TGTGCCAGCTCACCAGCGACAGCGTCTGGAAACACCATATATTTT.